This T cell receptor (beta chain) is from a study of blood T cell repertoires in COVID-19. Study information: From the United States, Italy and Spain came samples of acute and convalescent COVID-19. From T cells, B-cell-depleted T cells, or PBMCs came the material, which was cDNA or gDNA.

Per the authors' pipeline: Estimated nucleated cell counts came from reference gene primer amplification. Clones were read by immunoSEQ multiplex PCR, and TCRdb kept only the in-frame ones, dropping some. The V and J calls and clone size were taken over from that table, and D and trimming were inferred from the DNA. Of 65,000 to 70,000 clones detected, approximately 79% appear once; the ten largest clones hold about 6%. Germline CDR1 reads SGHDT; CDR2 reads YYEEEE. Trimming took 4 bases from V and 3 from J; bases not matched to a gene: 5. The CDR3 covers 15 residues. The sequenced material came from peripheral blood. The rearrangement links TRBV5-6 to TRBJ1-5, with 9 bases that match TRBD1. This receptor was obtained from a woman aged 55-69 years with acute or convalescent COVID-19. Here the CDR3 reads CASSGRDRANQPQHF. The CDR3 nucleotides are TGTGCCAGCAGCGGCCGGGACAGGGCCAATCAGCCCCAGCATTTT.